A single sample gave rise to the 17 T cell receptor beta chains below, sequenced in a study of somatic mutations in cytotoxic T cells in rheumatoid arthritis. Clones were read by immunoSEQ multiplex PCR, and TCRdb kept only the in-frame ones, dropping some. The sample consists of about 7,000 clones, roughly 71% of them appearing once. The sequenced sample was CD8+ T cells sorted from blood. These receptors were taken from an adult with rheumatoid arthritis.

Only one count was recorded for this clone. This sequence joins TRBV27 and TRBJ2-3, with D perhaps TRBD2 (5 bases). The CDR3 runs to 13 residues. Germline CDR1 and CDR2: MNHEY and SMNVEV (reference sequence). V lost 3 bases, J lost 1 base, and 5 bases lay in between. Written as DNA, the CDR3 is TGTGCCAGCAGTTTGGGAGGCACAGATACGCAGTATTTT. Translation: CASSLGGTDTQYF.

The chain has TRBV11-2 and TRBJ1-1; TRBD1 agrees at 8 bases. V shed 5 bases and J 1 base; nucleotides not matched to a gene: 6. CDR3 length: 15 amino acids. Looked up from germline, CDR1 is SGHAT and CDR2 is FQNNGV. The CDR3 protein is CASSPGQGRNTEAFF. The CDR3 bases are TGTGCCAGCAGCCCCGGACAGGGCCGGAACACTGAAGCTTTCTTT.

This clone appeared a few times. This chain joins TRBV15 and TRBJ2-1, with 9 bases matching TRBD2. The CDR3 runs 16 residues. Germline V gene sequence: CDR1 LNHNV, CDR2 YYDKDF (reference sequence). The V gene end was trimmed by 3 bases and the J gene end by 1 base; junction bases not matched to a gene: 4. CDR3 loop: CATSRDSGGSYNEQFF. DNA for the CDR3: TGTGCCACCAGCAGGGATAGCGGGGGATCCTACAATGAGCAGTTCTTC.

The chain recombines TRBV27 with TRBJ2-2, with D possibly TRBD1 on 6 matching bases. CDR1 is MNHEY and CDR2 is SMNVEV in the germline V gene (reference sequence). V lost 5 bases to trimming and J lost 6 bases, with 10 bases between them. The length of the CDR3 is 13 residues. The CDR3 nucleotides are TGTGCCAGCAGTAGGGGGTTAGCCGGGGAGCTGTTTTTT. Translating gives CASSRGLAGELFF.

This chain joins TRBV11-2 and TRBJ1-5; TRBD1 matches 9 bases. The V gene's germline CDR1 is SGHAT and CDR2 FQNNGV. This CDR3 comprises 14 residues. V shed 4 bases and J 7 bases; nucleotides not matched to a gene: 5. In nucleotides, the CDR3 is TGTGCCAGCAGCTCTACAGGGGGCAGCCAGCCCCAGCATTTT. Translating it yields CASSSTGGSQPQHF.

This clone was counted a few times. This sequence joins TRBV2 and TRBJ2-3; 7 bases are shared with TRBD2. The germline CDR1 and CDR2 sequences are SNHLY and FYNNEI. V lost 6 bases to trimming and J lost 1 base; unmatched junction nucleotides: 7. This CDR3 spans 15 amino acids. This CDR3 is CASSEPTSGTDTQYF. CDR3 sequence (DNA): TGTGCCAGCAGCGAACCTACTAGCGGCACAGATACGCAGTATTTT.

This chain's CDR3 is CASRSDVNPKFF. In DNA, the CDR3 is TGCGCCAGCAGGTCCGACGTCAACCCAAAATTCTTC. The V and J genes are TRBV5-1 and TRBJ2-1; D remains unclear. The CDR3 has 12 residues. The V gene's germline CDR1 is SGHRS and CDR2 YFSETQ. V lost 5 bases to trimming and J lost 16 bases, with 19 bases between them.

The DNA of the CDR3 is TGTGCCAGCAGCCAAGCCGACAGCTCCTATAATTCACCCCTCCACTTT. As protein: CASSQADSSYNSPLHF. The chain is built from TRBV14 and TRBJ1-6; weak D call: TRBD1 (5 bases). Germline CDR1 is SGHDN and CDR2 is FVKESK. The CDR3 covers 16 residues. Trimming shortened V by 1 base and J by 0 bases, and 7 bases separated the two germline ends.

This clone has more than one count but fewer than ten. The rearrangement uses TRBV19 and TRBJ2-7; perhaps TRBD2 as D (5 bases). V shed 2 bases and J shed 4 bases, with 12 bases lying between them. Germline assignment: CDR1 LNHDA and CDR2 SQIVND (reference sequence). CDR3 length: 14 amino acids. The CDR3 spells CASSIKGGRYEQYF. DNA of the CDR3: TGTGCCAGTAGTATAAAGGGCGGGCGTTACGAGCAGTACTTC.

The chain uses TRBV6-5 and TRBJ1-4; D possibly corresponds to TRBD1 (5 bases). The CDR3 has 15 amino acids. The V end was cut by 4 bases, the J end by 6 bases, with 15 bases between. The germline V gene encodes CDR1 MNHEY and CDR2 SVGAGI. As DNA, the CDR3 is TGTGCCAGCAGTTCCTCCGGGACGGTATATGAAAAACTGTTTTTT. It translates to CASSSSGTVYEKLFF.

J is TRBJ1-6 and V is TRBV4-1; TRBD1 is a possible D gene (6 bases). Germline CDR1 MGHRA, CDR2 YSYEKL. The CDR3 runs to 15 residues. Trimming pared 1 base from V and 6 bases from J, leaving 10 bases between. CDR3 sequence reads: CASSQVGGPNSPLHF. The CDR3 DNA sequence: TGCGCCAGCAGCCAAGTCGGGGGCCCTAATTCACCCCTCCACTTT.

The chain employs TRBV19 and TRBJ1-5; weak D call: TRBD1 (5 bases). V lost 5 bases, J lost 0 bases, and 17 bases lay in between. From germline, CDR1 is LNHDA and CDR2 SQIVND (reference sequence). The CDR3 totals 17 residues. The CDR3: CASSPLGPQYSNQPQHF. The CDR3 DNA follows: TGTGCCAGTAGTCCCCTGGGACCGCAATATAGCAATCAGCCCCAGCATTTT.

The chain links TRBV6-1 to TRBJ2-3; maybe TRBD2 (5 bases). The CDR3 loop spans 15 amino acids. Germline values: CDR1 MNHNS, CDR2 SASEGT. Trimming removed 3 bases at V and 2 bases at J, with 12 bases between. The CDR3 sequence: CASSDIGVSTDTQYF. DNA for the CDR3: TGTGCCAGCAGTGATATCGGGGTTTCCACAGATACGCAGTATTTT.

This chain uses TRBV13 with TRBJ2-1, with a weak D call TRBD2 (5 bases). V shed 1 base and J shed 5 bases, with 12 bases lying between them. CDR3 length equals 15 residues. The V gene's germline CDR1 is PRHDT and CDR2 FYEKMQ (reference sequence). Here the CDR3 reads CASSLVGLPDNEQFF. CDR3 DNA: TGTGCCAGCAGCTTAGTAGGACTCCCGGACAATGAGCAGTTCTTC.

This sequence joins TRBV7-3 and TRBJ2-2; either TRBD1 or TRBD2 may fit D (5 bases each). The germline V and J ends were trimmed by 5 bases and 9 bases, with 19 bases remaining between them. Per the germline V gene, CDR1 is SGHTA and CDR2 is FQGTGA. The CDR3 runs to 15 residues. The CDR3, as DNA: TGTGCCAGCAGCCGACCCGGGACCACAACCCGGGAGCTGTTTTTT. It specifies CASSRPGTTTRELFF. The full variable domain, in which reference TRBV7-3 and TRBJ2-2 provide the parts outside the CDR3, is GAGVSQTPSNKVTEKGKYVELRCDPISGHTALYWYRQSLGQGPEFLIYFQGTGAADDSGLPNDRFFAVRPEGSVSTLKIQRTERGDSAVYLCASSRPGTTTRELFFGEGSRLTVL.

J is TRBJ2-1 and V is TRBV6-1; tentatively, D is TRBD2 (6 bases). Trimming left V 6 bases short and J 0 bases short, with 9 bases between. Germline V CDR1 and CDR2: MNHNS, SASEGT. This CDR3 is built from 14 residues. For the CDR3, the DNA is TGTGCCAGCAGGGAGGGAAGCTCCTACAATGAGCAGTTCTTC. This sequence encodes CASREGSSYNEQFF.

DNA of the CDR3: TGTGCCTGGGACGGTAGGGCCAATGAGCAGTTCTTC. Translation: CAWDGRANEQFF. The chain joins TRBV30 to TRBJ2-1, with no clear D. The CDR3 runs to 12 residues. Germline values: CDR1 GTSNPN, CDR2 SVGIG (reference sequence). Trimming shortened V by 5 bases and J by 6 bases, and 11 bases separated the two germline ends.